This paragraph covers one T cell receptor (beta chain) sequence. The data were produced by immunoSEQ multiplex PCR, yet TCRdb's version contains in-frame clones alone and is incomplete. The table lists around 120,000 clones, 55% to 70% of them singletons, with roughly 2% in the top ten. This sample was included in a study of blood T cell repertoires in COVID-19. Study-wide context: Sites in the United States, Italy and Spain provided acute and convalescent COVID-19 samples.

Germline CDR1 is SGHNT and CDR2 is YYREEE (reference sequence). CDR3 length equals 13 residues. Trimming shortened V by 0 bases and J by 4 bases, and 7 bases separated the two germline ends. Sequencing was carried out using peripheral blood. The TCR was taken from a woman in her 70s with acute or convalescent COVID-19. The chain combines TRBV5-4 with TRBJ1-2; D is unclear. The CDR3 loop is CASSLGGGYGYTF. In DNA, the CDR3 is TGTGCCAGCAGCTTGGGCGGAGGCTATGGCTACACCTTC.